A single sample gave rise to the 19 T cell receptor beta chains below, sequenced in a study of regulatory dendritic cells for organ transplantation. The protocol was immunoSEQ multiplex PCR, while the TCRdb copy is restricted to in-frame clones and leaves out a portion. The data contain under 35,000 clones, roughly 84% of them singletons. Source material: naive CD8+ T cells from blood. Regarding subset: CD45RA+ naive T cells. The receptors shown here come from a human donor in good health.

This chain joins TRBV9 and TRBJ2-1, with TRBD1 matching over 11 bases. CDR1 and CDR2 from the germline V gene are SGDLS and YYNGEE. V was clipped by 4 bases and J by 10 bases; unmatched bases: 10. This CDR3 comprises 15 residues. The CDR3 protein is CASSTGTGGLGEQFF. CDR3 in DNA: TGTGCCAGCAGCACCGGGACAGGGGGGTTGGGGGAGCAGTTCTTC.

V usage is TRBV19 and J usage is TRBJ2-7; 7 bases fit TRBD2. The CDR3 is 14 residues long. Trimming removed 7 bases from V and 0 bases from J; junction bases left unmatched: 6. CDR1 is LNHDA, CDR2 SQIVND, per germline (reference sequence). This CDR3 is CASNEGGSSYEQYF. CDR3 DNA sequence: TGTGCCAGTAACGAGGGCGGGAGCTCCTACGAGCAGTACTTC.

CDR3 loop: CASSVTPPMSPLHF. CDR3 in DNA: TGTGCCAGCAGCGTAACTCCACCTATGTCACCCCTCCACTTT. The chain carries TRBV6-5 and TRBJ1-6; D gene ambiguous. CDR1 is MNHEY and CDR2 is SVGAGI in the germline V gene. Trimming pared 6 bases from V and 10 bases from J, leaving 16 bases between. The CDR3 consists of 14 residues.

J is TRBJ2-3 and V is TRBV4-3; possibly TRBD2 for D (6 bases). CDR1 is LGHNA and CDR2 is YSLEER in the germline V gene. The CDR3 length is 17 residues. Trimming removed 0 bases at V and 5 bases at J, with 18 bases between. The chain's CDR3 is CASSQEEVAGWKDTQYF. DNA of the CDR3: TGCGCCAGCAGCCAAGAGGAGGTTGCGGGGTGGAAAGATACGCAGTATTTT.

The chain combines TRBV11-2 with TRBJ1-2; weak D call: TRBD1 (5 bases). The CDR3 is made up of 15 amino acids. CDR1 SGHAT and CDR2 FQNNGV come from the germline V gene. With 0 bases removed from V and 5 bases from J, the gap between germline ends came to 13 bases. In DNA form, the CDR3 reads TGTGCCAGCAGCTTAGAATCCAGGGCGTCTTATGGCTACACCTTC. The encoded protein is CASSLESRASYGYTF.

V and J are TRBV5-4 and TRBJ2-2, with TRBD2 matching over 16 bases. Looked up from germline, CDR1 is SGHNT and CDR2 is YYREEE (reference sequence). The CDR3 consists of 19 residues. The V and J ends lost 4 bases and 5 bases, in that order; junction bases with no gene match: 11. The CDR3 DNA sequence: TGTGCCAGCAGCCTGGGACTAGCGGGGGGGAACGATCAAACCGGGGAGCTGTTTTTT. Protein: CASSLGLAGGNDQTGELFF.

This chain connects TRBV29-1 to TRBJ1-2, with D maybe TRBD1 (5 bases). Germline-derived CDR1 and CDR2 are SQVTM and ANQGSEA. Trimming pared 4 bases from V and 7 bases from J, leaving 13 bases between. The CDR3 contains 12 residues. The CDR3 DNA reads TGCAGCGTTGCCGGGAGAGGGACTGGCTACACCTTC. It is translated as CSVAGRGTGYTF.

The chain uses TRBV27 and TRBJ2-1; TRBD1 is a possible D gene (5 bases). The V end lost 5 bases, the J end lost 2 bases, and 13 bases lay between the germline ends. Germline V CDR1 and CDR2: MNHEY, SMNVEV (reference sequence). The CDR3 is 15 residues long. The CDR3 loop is CASSLGAVPYNEQFF. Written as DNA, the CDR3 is TGTGCCAGCAGTCTAGGGGCGGTTCCCTACAATGAGCAGTTCTTC.

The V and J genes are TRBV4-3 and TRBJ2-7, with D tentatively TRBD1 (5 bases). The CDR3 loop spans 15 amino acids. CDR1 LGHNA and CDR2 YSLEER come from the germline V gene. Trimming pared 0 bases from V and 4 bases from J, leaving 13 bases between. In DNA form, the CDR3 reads TGCGCCAGCAGCCAAGATTTGACAGATCCATACGAGCAGTACTTC. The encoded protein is CASSQDLTDPYEQYF.

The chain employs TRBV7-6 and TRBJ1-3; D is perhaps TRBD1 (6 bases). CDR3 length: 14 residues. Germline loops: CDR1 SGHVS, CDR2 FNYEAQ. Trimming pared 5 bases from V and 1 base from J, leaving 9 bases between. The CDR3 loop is CASSTGISGNTIYF. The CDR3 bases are TGTGCCAGCAGCACAGGGATTTCTGGAAACACCATATATTTT.

DNA for the CDR3: TGCGCCAGCAGCCCTTCTGGACAGGGGGCTTGGGGTAGGACCGGGGAGCTGTTTTTT. Amino acid sequence: CASSPSGQGAWGRTGELFF. V is TRBV4-1 and J is TRBJ2-2; 11 bases line up with TRBD1. The CDR3 is made up of 19 amino acids. The V and J ends lost 4 bases and 5 bases, in that order; junction bases with no gene match: 15. Looked up from germline, CDR1 is MGHRA and CDR2 is YSYEKL.

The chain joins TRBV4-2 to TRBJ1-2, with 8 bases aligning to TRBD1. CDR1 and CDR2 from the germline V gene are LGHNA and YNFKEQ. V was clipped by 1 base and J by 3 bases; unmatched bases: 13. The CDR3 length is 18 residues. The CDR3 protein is CASSQVLTGGSFDYGYTF. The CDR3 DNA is TGTGCCAGCAGCCAAGTATTAACAGGGGGTAGTTTTGACTATGGCTACACCTTC.

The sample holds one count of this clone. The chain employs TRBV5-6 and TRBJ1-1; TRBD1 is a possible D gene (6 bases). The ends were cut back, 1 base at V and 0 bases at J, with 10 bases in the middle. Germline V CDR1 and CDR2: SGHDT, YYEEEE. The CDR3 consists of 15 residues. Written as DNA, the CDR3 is TGTGCCAGCAGCTTGCGGGGGGCCTTGAACACTGAAGCTTTCTTT. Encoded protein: CASSLRGALNTEAFF.

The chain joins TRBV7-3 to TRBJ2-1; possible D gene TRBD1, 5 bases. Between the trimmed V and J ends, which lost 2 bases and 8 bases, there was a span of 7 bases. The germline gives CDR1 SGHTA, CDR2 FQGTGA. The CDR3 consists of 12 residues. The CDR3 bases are TGTGCCAGCAGCTTACTAGGGGATGAGCAGTTCTTC. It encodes CASSLLGDEQFF.

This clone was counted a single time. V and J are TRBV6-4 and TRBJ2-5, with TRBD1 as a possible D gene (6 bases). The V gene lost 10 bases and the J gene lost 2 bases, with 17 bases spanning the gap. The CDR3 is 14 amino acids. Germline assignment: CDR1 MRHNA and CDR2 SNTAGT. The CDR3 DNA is TGTGCCAACGGTGGGCAGGGGCTGCAAGAGACCCAGTACTTC. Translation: CANGGQGLQETQYF.

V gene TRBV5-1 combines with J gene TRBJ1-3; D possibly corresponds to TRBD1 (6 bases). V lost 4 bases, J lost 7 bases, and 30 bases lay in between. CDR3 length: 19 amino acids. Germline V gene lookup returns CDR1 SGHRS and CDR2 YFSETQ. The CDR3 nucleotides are TGCGCCAGCAGCCGCAGAGGAGCGTCGGGGGGCCAGATTGCGAACACCATATATTTT. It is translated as CASSRRGASGGQIANTIYF.

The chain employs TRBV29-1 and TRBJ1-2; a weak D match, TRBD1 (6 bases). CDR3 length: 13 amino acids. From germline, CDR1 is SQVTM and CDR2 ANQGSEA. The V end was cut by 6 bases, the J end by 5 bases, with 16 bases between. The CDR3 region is CSVRTARGYGYTF. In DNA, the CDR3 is TGCAGCGTAAGGACAGCCCGGGGATATGGCTACACCTTC.

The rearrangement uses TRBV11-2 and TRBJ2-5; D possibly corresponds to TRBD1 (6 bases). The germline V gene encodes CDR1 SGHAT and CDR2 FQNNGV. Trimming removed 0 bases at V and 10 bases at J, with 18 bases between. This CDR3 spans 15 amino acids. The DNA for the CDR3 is TGTGCCAGCAGCTTAGATCAGGGCTACGCAGGGGACCAGTACTTC. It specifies CASSLDQGYAGDQYF.

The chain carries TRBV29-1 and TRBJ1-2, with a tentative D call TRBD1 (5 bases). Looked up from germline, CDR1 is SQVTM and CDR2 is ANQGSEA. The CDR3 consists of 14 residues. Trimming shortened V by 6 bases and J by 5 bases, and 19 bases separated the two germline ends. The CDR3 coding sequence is TGCAGCGTCCCGGGTCAGGGCTTAGGGTATGGCTACACCTTC. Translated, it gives CSVPGQGLGYGYTF.